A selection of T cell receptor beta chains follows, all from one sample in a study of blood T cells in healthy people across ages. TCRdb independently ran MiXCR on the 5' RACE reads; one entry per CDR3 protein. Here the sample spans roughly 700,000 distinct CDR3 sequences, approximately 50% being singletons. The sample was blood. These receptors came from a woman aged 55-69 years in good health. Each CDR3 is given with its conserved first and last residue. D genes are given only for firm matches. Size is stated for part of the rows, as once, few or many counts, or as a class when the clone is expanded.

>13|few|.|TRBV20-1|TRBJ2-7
CSASSTLSYEQYF
TGCAGTGCTAGCTCCACGCTGTCCTACGAGCAGTACTTC
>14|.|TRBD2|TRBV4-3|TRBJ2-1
CASSQDASGRWQFF
TGCGCCAGCAGCCAAGACGCTAGCGGGAGATGGCAGTTCTTC
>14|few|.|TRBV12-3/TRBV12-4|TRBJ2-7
CASSWGPSIYEQYF
TGTGCCAGCAGTTGGGGGCCTAGCATCTACGAGCAGTACTTC
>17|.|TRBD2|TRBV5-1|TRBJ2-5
CASSPGTSGSSQETQYF
TGCGCCAGCAGCCCCGGGACTAGCGGGAGTAGTCAAGAGACCCAGTACTTC
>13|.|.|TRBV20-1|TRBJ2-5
CSAGDGYQETQYF
TGCAGTGCCGGCGACGGGTACCAAGAGACCCAGTACTTC
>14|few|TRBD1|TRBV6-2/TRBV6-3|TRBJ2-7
CASNERTGGDEQYF
TGTGCCAGCAACGAAAGGACAGGGGGTGACGAGCAGTACTTC
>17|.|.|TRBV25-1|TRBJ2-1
CASSESGPRGGGDEQFF
TGTGCCAGCAGTGAATCCGGCCCCAGAGGGGGAGGAGATGAGCAGTTCTTC
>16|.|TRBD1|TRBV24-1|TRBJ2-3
CATSDPGGQSTDTQYF
TGTGCCACCAGTGACCCTGGGGGACAGAGCACAGATACGCAGTATTTT
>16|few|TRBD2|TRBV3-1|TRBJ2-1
CASSPQLAGAGNEQFF
TGTGCCAGCAGCCCACAACTAGCGGGAGCAGGGAATGAGCAGTTCTTC
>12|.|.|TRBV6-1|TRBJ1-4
CASSDSGEKLFF
TGTGCCAGCAGTGACAGCGGGGAAAAACTGTTTTTT
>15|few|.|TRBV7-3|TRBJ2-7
CASSLGGGPPYEQYF
TGTGCCAGCAGCTTAGGGGGGGGGCCACCCTACGAGCAGTACTTC
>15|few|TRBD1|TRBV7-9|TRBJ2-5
CASSPLTGGVETQYF
TGTGCCAGCAGCCCTCTGACAGGGGGCGTCGAGACCCAGTACTTC
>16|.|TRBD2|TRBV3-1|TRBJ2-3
CASSQGTRESTDTQYF
TGTGCCAGCAGCCAAGGGACTAGGGAAAGCACAGATACGCAGTATTTT
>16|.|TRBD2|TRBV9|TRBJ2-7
CASSVVSGTSRYEQYF
TGTGCCAGCAGCGTAGTTTCCGGGACTAGCAGATACGAGCAGTACTTC
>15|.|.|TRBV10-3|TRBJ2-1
CAISEGLLSYNEQFF
TGTGCCATCAGTGAGGGTCTCCTCTCCTACAATGAGCAGTTCTTC
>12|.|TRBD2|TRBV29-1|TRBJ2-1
CSVDIAGFEQFF
TGCAGCGTTGACATAGCGGGATTTGAGCAGTTCTTC
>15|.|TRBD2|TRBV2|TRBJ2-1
CASHSSGGAYNEQFF
TGTGCCAGCCATTCTAGCGGGGGGGCCTACAATGAGCAGTTCTTC
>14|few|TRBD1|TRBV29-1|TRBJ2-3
CSVDGTGDTDTQYF
TGCAGCGTTGATGGGACAGGGGACACAGATACGCAGTATTTT
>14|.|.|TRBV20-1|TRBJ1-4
CSARTHSTNEELFF
TGCAGTGCTAGGACGCACTCAACTAATGAAGAACTGTTTTTT
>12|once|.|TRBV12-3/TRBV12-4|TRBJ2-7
CASSLIREQQYF
TGTGCCAGCAGTTTGATTAGGGAGCAGCAGTACTTC
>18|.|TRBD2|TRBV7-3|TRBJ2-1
CASSPQAPGREYYNEQFF
TGTGCCAGCAGCCCCCAAGCCCCCGGGAGGGAGTACTACAATGAGCAGTTCTTC
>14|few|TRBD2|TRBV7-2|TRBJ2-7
CASGLAGSSYEQYF
TGTGCCAGCGGCTTAGCGGGGAGCTCCTACGAGCAGTACTTC
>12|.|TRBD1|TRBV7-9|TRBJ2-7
CASRQTGFEQYF
TGTGCCAGCAGGCAGACAGGGTTCGAGCAGTACTTC
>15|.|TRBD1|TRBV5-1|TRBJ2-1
CASSLLLQGNNEQFF
TGCGCCAGCAGCTTGCTCCTACAGGGGAACAATGAGCAGTTCTTC
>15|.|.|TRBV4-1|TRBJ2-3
CASSQDAVITDTQYF
TGCGCCAGCAGCCAAGATGCTGTAATCACAGATACGCAGTATTTT
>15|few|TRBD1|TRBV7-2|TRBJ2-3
CASSVDRGRHDTQYF
TGTGCCAGCAGCGTGGACAGGGGGCGGCATGATACGCAGTATTTT
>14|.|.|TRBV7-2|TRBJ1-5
CASSPRTGAQPQHF
TGTGCCAGCAGCCCACGGACGGGGGCCCAGCCCCAGCATTTT
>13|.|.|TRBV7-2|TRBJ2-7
CTSSNRVNYEQYF
TGTACCAGTTCAAACAGGGTTAACTACGAGCAGTACTTC
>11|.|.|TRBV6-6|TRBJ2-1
CASTTLNEQFF
TGTGCCAGCACCACTCTTAATGAGCAGTTCTTC
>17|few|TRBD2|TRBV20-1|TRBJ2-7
CSTTPLSTSGSSYEQYF
TGCAGTACCACACCCCTTTCCACTAGCGGGAGCTCCTACGAGCAGTACTTC
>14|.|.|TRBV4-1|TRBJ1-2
CASSQGLAGDSYTF
TGCGCCAGCAGCCAAGGACTGGCAGGGGATAGCTACACCTTC
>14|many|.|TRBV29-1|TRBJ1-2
CSATRQSDNYGYTF
TGCAGCGCCACAAGACAGAGTGATAACTATGGCTACACCTTC
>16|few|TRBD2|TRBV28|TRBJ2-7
CASSTPTSGRPYEQYF
TGTGCCAGCAGTACCCCGACTAGCGGGAGACCTTACGAGCAGTACTTC
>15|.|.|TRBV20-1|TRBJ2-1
CSAQKSKGLYNEQFF
TGCAGTGCTCAAAAATCAAAGGGACTCTACAATGAGCAGTTCTTC
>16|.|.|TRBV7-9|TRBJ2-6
CASSPPGVSGANVLTF
TGTGCCAGCAGCCCACCCGGGGTCTCTGGGGCCAACGTCCTGACTTTC
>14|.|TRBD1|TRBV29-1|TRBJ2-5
CSVEPGQGGETQYF
TGCAGCGTTGAACCGGGACAGGGAGGAGAGACCCAGTACTTC
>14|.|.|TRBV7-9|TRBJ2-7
CASSTGTTLYEQYF
TGTGCCAGCAGCACGGGGACAACTCTCTACGAGCAGTACTTC
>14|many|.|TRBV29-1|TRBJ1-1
CSVEGGFVNTEAFF
TGCAGCGTTGAAGGGGGGTTTGTGAACACTGAAGCTTTCTTT
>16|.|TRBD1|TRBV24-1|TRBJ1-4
CATSEGGTGKDEKLFF
TGTGCCACCAGTGAGGGGGGGACAGGGAAGGATGAAAAACTGTTTTTT
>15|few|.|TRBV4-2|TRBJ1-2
CASSQDNQGRYGYTF
TGTGCCAGCAGCCAAGATAACCAGGGGAGGTATGGCTACACCTTC
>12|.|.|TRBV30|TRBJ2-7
CAWRHSSYEQYF
TGTGCCTGGAGGCACAGCTCCTACGAGCAGTACTTC
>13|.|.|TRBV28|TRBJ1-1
CASSSVSNTEAFF
TGTGCCAGCAGTTCAGTGTCCAACACTGAAGCTTTCTTT
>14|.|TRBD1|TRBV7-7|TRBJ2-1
CASSSSGGRETQFF
TGTGCTAGCAGCTCTTCAGGGGGCCGGGAGACCCAGTTCTTC
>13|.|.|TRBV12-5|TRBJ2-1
CASGALRGHEQFF
TGTGCTAGTGGTGCCCTTCGGGGGCATGAGCAGTTCTTC
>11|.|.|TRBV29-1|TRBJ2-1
CSVAGGGEQFF
TGCAGCGTGGCAGGGGGAGGTGAGCAGTTCTTC
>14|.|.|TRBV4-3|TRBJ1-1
CASSQVSGITEAFF
TGCGCCAGCAGCCAAGTAAGCGGGATCACTGAAGCTTTCTTT
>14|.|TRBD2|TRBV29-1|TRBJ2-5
CSVDASGSIETQYF
TGCAGCGTTGACGCTAGCGGGAGCATAGAGACCCAGTACTTC
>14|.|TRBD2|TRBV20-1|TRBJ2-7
CSARSGTSGDEQYF
TGCAGTGCTAGATCCGGGACTAGTGGGGACGAGCAGTACTTC
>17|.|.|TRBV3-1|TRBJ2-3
CASSRSISGASTDTQYF
TGTGCCAGCAGCCGAAGTATAAGCGGAGCTAGCACAGATACGCAGTATTTT
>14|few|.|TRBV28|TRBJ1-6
CASSLDRNNSPLHF
TGTGCCAGCAGTCTGGACAGAAATAATTCACCCCTCCACTTT
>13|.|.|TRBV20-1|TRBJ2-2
CSASSVDTGELFF
TGCAGTGCTAGCTCCGTCGACACCGGGGAGCTGTTTTTT
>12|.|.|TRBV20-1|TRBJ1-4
CSAGGRGLTLFF
TGCAGTGCAGGGGGGAGGGGCCTGACACTGTTTTTT
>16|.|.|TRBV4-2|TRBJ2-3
CASSQNLGQNTDTQYF
TGTGCCAGCAGCCAAAACCTGGGCCAGAACACAGATACGCAGTATTTT